The 17 T cell receptor beta chains reported below all come from one sample, sequenced in a study of T cell responses to AZD1222 COVID-19 vaccine. Only in-frame clones appear in the TCRdb table, and some are missing; sequencing was by immunoSEQ multiplex PCR. Of around 130,000 clones listed, around 90% were seen once; the top ten hold 5% to 7%. The sample here was peripheral blood, taken 28 days after the second AZD1222 dose. The receptor set was obtained from an adult who received the AZD1222 COVID-19 vaccine.

The chain has TRBV7-9 and TRBJ2-1, with a weak D call TRBD1 (5 bases). The germline CDR1 and CDR2 sequences are SEHNR and FQNEAQ (reference sequence). The CDR3 runs to 14 residues. V was clipped by 3 bases and J by 7 bases, with 13 bases between them. This chain's CDR3 is CASSLGQSTNEQFF. The CDR3 DNA reads as TGTGCCAGCAGCTTGGGGCAGTCTACTAATGAGCAGTTCTTC.

The CDR3 nucleotides read TGTGCCAGCTCACCACAGGAACACAGATCGAACGGAAACACCATATATTTT. It codes for CASSPQEHRSNGNTIYF. The chain uses TRBV18 and TRBJ1-3; no definite D call. CDR3 length: 17 amino acids. V was trimmed by 1 base and J by 4 bases, leaving 17 bases between them. Germline assignment: CDR1 KGHSH and CDR2 LQKENI.

The V gene is TRBV18, the J gene TRBJ1-6, with 8 positions matching TRBD1. The germline gives CDR1 KGHSH, CDR2 LQKENI. This CDR3 is 17 amino acids long. V was pared by 1 base and J by 7 bases, with 9 bases of the junction left unmatched. The CDR3 loop reads CASSPQGQGAGNSPLHF. For the CDR3, the DNA is TGTGCCAGCTCACCACAGGGGCAGGGGGCTGGCAATTCACCCCTCCACTTT.

This clone has just one count. This chain's CDR3 is CASSEPRSMTAFNYGYTF. The CDR3 DNA sequence: TGCGCCAGCAGTGAGCCCCGTTCCATGACGGCTTTTAACTATGGCTACACCTTC. This rearrangement joins TRBV10-2 to TRBJ1-2; no firm D call. Germline V gene sequence: CDR1 WSHSY, CDR2 SAAADI. V lost 2 bases and J 1 base, leaving 20 bases between the germline ends. The CDR3 runs 18 residues.

About this clone itself: Within the sample, other DNA sequences also encode this same CDR3. The chain employs TRBV10-3 and TRBJ1-6; unclear D gene. The germline V gene has CDR1 ENHRY and CDR2 SYGVKD. The V end lost 0 bases, the J end lost 4 bases, and 4 bases lay between the germline ends. The CDR3 runs 14 residues. The CDR3 region has the DNA TGTGCCATCAGTGAGTCCGATTATAATTCACCCCTCCACTTT. It is translated as CAISESDYNSPLHF.

The rearrangement joins TRBV5-4 to TRBJ1-2, with 9 bases aligning to TRBD1. The V gene end was trimmed by 4 bases and the J gene end by 4 bases; junction bases not matched to a gene: 11. The CDR3 extends over 16 amino acids. The germline V gene has CDR1 SGHNT and CDR2 YYREEE (reference sequence). This CDR3 reads CASSPRDRARGYGYTF. As DNA, the CDR3 is TGTGCCAGCAGCCCTCGGGACAGGGCACGGGGCTATGGCTACACCTTC.

The genes are TRBV11-3 and TRBJ1-6, with unresolved D. Germline loops: CDR1 SGHNT, CDR2 YENEEA. V was cut by 2 bases and J by 14 bases, with 22 bases left in between. This CDR3 has 16 residues. The CDR3 bases are TGTGCCAGCAGCTTAAACGCGGGCAGAGCCCCGGAGTCCCTCCACTTT. The encoded protein is CASSLNAGRAPESLHF.

This clone is medium-sized within its sample. Mismatch with germline at one junction end may stem from a read error. The chain is built from TRBV4-2 and TRBJ2-2; 8 nucleotides align to TRBD2. There are 16 residues in the CDR3. CDR1 and CDR2 from the germline V gene are LGHNA and YNFKEQ. This CDR3 reads CPSSQDRGGLSGELFF. CDR3 DNA: TGTCCCAGCAGCCAAGACCGGGGGGGGTTGTCCGGGGAGCTGTTTTTT.

This clone was picked up one time. The rearrangement links TRBV29-1 to TRBJ2-2, with a possible D match to TRBD2 (6 bases). CDR1 and CDR2 from the germline V gene are SQVTM and ANQGSEA. The CDR3 is 14 residues long. V lost 5 bases to trimming and J lost 1 base, with 11 bases between them. CDR3 residues: CSVHVGGNTGELFF. DNA of the CDR3: TGCAGCGTTCACGTCGGGGGGAACACCGGGGAGCTGTTTTTT.

The chain joins TRBV12-3 or TRBV12-4 to TRBJ2-3, with D unclear. The CDR3 has 13 amino acids. V lost 3 bases to trimming and J lost 3 bases, with 7 bases between them. CDR3 region: CASSLSGTDTQYF. CDR3 coding DNA: TGTGCCAGCAGTTTGAGTGGGACAGATACGCAGTATTTT.

This clone was recorded only once. J is TRBJ1-3 and V is TRBV16, with D uncertain. Germline loops: CDR1 KGHSY, CDR2 FQNENV. The CDR3 totals 12 residues. V lost 3 bases to trimming and J lost 4 bases, with 4 bases between them. CDR3 sequence: CASSHPGNTIYF. Here the CDR3 DNA reads TGTGCCAGCAGCCACCCAGGAAACACCATATATTTT.

This clone was detected only once. The chain couples TRBV5-1 to TRBJ1-4; TRBD1 is a possible D gene (6 bases). The germline gives CDR1 SGHRS, CDR2 YFSETQ. The V and J ends lost 2 bases and 8 bases respectively, with 13 bases between them. CDR3 length equals 14 residues. For the CDR3, the DNA is TGCGCCAGCAGCTTACAGGGAGGAGGCGAAAAACTGTTTTTT. Protein sequence: CASSLQGGGEKLFF.

This chain links TRBV19 with TRBJ1-5; 9 nucleotides line up with TRBD1. Germline CDR1 LNHDA, CDR2 SQIVND (reference sequence). CDR3 size: 15 residues. V trimming: 6 bases; J trimming: 2 bases; junction bases outside the gene matches: 5. The CDR3 DNA reads as TGTGCCAGTAGGGGACAGGGCCAAGGCAATCAGCCCCAGCATTTT. Its translation: CASRGQGQGNQPQHF. The full variable domain, completed using reference TRBV19 and TRBJ1-5, is DGGITQSPKYLFRKEGQNVTLSCEQNLNHDAMYWYRQDPGQGLRLIYYSQIVNDFQKGDIAEGYSVSREKKESFPLTVTSAQKNPTAFYLCASRGQGQGNQPQHFGDGTRLSIL.

The chain links TRBV23-1 to TRBJ1-1, with a weak D call TRBD1 (5 bases). TRBV23-1 is known as an ORF, though its function is uncertain. Trimming cost V 3 bases and J 1 base, with 15 bases left between them. The CDR3 consists of 16 residues. CDR3 coding DNA: TGCGCCAGCAGTCAGAGTCGTAGGGGTAGGAACACTGAAGCTTTCTTT. Its protein product is CASSQSRRGRNTEAFF.

This clone was observed a handful of times. The V call is TRBV10-2, the J call TRBJ1-1; 10 nucleotides match TRBD1. Germline loops: CDR1 WSHSY, CDR2 SAAADI. The CDR3 covers 15 residues. The V and J ends lost 5 bases and 12 bases, in that order; junction bases with no gene match: 15. This CDR3 reads CASSNWDRGTPESFF. The CDR3 DNA follows: TGCGCCAGCAGTAATTGGGACAGGGGTACTCCGGAGTCTTTCTTT.

The chain recombines TRBV9 with TRBJ1-2; D not resolved. The CDR3 runs to 12 residues. Germline V lookup: CDR1 SGDLS, CDR2 YYNGEE. V was clipped by 4 bases and J by 7 bases, with 11 bases between them. The CDR3 is CASSFSDGGYTF. Written as DNA, the CDR3 is TGTGCCAGCAGCTTTAGCGATGGTGGCTACACCTTC.

The chain links TRBV5-1 to TRBJ1-3, with TRBD1 as a possible D gene (5 bases). The CDR3 is made up of 16 amino acids. The V and J ends lost 4 bases and 3 bases respectively, with 17 bases between them. Germline V gives CDR1 SGHRS, CDR2 YFSETQ. The CDR3 coding sequence is TGCGCCAGCAGCCGGGGGTCGGATACCCTTGGAAACACCATATATTTT. It yields the protein CASSRGSDTLGNTIYF.